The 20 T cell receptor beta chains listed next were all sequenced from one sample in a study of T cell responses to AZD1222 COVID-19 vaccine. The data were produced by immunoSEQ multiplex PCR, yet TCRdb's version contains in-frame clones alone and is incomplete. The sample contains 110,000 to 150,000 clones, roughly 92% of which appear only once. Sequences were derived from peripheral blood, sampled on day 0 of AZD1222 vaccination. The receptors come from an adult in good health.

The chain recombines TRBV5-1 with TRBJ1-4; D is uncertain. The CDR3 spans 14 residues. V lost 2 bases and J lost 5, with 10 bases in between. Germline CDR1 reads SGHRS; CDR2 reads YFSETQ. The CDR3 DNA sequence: TGCGCCAGCAGCTTACTGGGTCAAAATGAAAAACTGTTTTTT. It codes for CASSLLGQNEKLFF.

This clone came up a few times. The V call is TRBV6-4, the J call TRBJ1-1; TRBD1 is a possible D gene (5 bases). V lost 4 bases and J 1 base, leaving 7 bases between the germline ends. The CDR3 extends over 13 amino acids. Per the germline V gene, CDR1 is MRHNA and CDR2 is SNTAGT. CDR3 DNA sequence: TGTGCCAGCAGTGCCACAGGGAACACTGAAGCTTTCTTT. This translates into CASSATGNTEAFF.

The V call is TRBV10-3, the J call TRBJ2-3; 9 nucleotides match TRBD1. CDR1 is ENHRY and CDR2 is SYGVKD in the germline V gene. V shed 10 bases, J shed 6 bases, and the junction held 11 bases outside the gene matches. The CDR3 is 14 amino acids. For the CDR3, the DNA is TGTGCCAGCCACCAACAGGGGGCGCAGGATACGCAGTATTTT. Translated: CASHQQGAQDTQYF.

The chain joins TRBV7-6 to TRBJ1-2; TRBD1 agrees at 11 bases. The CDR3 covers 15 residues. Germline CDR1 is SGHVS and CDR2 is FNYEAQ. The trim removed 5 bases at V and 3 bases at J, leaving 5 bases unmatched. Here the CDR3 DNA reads TGTGCCAGCAGCCCCGGGACAGGGGGGTACTATGGCTACACCTTC. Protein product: CASSPGTGGYYGYTF. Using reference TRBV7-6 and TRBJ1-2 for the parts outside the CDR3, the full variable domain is GAGVSQSPRYKVTKRGQDVALRCDPISGHVSLYWYRQALGQGPEFLTYFNYEAQQDKSGLPNDRFSAERPEGSISTLTIQRTEQRDSAMYRCASSPGTGGYYGYTFGSGTRLTVV.

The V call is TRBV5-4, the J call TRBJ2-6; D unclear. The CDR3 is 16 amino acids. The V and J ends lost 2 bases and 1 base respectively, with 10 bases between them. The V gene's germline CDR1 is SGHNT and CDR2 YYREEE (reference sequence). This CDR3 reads CASSLFGGSGANVLTF. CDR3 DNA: TGTGCCAGCAGCTTATTTGGTGGTTCTGGGGCCAACGTCCTGACTTTC.

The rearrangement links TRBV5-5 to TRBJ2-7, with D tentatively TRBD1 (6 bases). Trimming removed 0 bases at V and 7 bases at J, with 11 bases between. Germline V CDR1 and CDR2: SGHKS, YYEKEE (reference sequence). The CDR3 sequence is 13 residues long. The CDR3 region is CASSLVTGREQYF. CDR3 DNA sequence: TGTGCCAGCAGCTTGGTGACAGGTAGGGAGCAGTACTTC.

The CDR3 spells CASSSGWSNQPQHF. The DNA for the CDR3 is TGTGCCAGCAGTTCCGGATGGAGCAATCAGCCCCAGCATTTT. The rearrangement joins TRBV27 to TRBJ1-5; D gene unclear. Between the trimmed V and J ends, which lost 4 bases and 1 base, there was a span of 8 bases. The CDR3 totals 14 residues. The germline V gene has CDR1 MNHEY and CDR2 SMNVEV (reference sequence).

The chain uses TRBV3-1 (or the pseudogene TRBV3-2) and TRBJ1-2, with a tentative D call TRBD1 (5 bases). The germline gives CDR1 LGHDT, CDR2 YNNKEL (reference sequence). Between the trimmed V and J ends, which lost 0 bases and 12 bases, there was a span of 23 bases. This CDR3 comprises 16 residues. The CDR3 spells CASSQDTGTGKLGNTF. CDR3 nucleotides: TGTGCCAGCAGCCAAGATACCGGGACGGGGAAGTTGGGGAACACCTTC.

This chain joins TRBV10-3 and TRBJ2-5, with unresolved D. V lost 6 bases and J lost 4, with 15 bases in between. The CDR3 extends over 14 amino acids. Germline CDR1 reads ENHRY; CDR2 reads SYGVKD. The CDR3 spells CAISPAMRGETQYF. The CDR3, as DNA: TGTGCCATCAGCCCCGCCATGAGAGGAGAGACCCAGTACTTC.

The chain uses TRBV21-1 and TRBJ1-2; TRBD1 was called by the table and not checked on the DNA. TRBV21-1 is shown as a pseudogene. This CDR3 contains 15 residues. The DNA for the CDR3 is TGTGCCAGCAGCAAAGAGGAAGGGGCGGCGGCTGGCTACACCTTC. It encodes CASSKEEGAAAGYTF.

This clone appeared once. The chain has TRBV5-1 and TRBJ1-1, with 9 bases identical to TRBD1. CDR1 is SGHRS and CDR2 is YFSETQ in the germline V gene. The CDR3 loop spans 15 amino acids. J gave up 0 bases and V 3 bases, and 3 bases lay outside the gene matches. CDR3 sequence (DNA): TGCGCCAGCAGCTCGGGACAGGGATTGAACACTGAAGCTTTCTTT. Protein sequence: CASSSGQGLNTEAFF.

The CDR3 protein is CASSPGRYEQYF. The CDR3 DNA reads TGTGCCAGCAGCCCGGGACGGTACGAGCAGTACTTC. The J gene is TRBJ2-7, the V gene TRBV6-1; either TRBD1 or TRBD2 may fit D (5 bases each). In germline, CDR1 is MNHNS, CDR2 SASEGT. This CDR3 has 12 residues. V lost 6 bases to trimming and J lost 4 bases, with 10 bases between them.

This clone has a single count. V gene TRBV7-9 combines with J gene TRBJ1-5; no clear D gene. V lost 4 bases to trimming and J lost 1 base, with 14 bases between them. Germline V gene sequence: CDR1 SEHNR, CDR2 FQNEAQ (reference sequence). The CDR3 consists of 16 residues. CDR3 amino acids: CASSSPSGTSNQPQHF. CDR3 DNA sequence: TGTGCCAGCAGCTCCCCCTCCGGCACGAGCAATCAGCCCCAGCATTTT.

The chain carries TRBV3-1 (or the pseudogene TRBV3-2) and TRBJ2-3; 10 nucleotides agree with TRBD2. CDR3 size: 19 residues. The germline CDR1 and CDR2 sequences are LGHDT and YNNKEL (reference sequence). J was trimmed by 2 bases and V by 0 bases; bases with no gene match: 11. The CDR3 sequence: CASSQDWRGLAGATDTQYF. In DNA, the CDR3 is TGTGCCAGCAGCCAAGATTGGAGGGGTCTAGCGGGAGCCACAGATACGCAGTATTTT.

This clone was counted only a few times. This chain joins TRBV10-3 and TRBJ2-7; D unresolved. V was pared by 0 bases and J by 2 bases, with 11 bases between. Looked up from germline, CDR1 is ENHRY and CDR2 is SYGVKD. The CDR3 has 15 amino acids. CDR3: CAISESKLITYEQYF. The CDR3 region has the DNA TGTGCCATCAGTGAGTCAAAACTTATTACCTACGAGCAGTACTTC.

The CDR3, as DNA: TGTGCCAGCAGAATCAGACTTAATGAAAAACTGTTTTTT. Amino acids: CASRIRLNEKLFF. This chain joins TRBV28 and TRBJ1-4; no firm D call. The germline V gene has CDR1 MDHEN and CDR2 SYDVKM. The germline V and J ends were trimmed by 6 bases and 4 bases, with 9 bases remaining between them. This CDR3 spans 13 amino acids.

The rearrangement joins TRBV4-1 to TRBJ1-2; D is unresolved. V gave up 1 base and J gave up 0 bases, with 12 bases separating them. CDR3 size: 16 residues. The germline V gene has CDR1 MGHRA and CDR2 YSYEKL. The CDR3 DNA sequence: TGCGCCAGCAGCCAAGCTCCGCAACCCCCTAACTATGGCTACACCTTC. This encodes CASSQAPQPPNYGYTF.

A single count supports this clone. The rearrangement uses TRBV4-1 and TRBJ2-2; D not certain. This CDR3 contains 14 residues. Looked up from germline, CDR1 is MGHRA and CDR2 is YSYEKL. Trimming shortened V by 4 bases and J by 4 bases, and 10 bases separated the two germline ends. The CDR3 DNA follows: TGCGCCAGCAGCCCTCGGACCGTCACCGGGGAGCTGTTTTTT. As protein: CASSPRTVTGELFF.

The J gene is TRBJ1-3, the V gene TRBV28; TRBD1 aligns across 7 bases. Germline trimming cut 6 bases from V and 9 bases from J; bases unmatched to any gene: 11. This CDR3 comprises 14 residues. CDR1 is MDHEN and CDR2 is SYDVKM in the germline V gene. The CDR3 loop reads CASSGTATPVTIYF. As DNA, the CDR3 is TGTGCCAGCAGCGGGACAGCTACCCCGGTCACCATATATTTT.

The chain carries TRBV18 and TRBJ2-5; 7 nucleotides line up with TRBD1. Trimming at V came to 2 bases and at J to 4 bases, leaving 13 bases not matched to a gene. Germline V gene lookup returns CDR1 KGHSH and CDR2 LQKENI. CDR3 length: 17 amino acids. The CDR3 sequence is CASSPDGTGVSGETQYF. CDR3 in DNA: TGTGCCAGCTCACCAGATGGAACAGGGGTATCTGGAGAGACCCAGTACTTC.